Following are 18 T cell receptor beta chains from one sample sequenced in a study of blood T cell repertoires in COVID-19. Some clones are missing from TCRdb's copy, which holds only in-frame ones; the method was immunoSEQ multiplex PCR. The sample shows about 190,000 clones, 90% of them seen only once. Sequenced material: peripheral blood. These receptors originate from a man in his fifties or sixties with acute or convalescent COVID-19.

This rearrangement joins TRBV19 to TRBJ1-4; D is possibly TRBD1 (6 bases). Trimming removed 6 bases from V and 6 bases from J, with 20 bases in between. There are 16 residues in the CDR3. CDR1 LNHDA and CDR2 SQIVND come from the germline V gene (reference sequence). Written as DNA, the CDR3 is TGTGCCAGTAGATCCACACAAGGGGGAAGTCATGAAAAACTGTTTTTT. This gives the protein CASRSTQGGSHEKLFF. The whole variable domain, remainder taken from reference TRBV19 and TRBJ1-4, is DGGITQSPKYLFRKEGQNVTLSCEQNLNHDAMYWYRQDPGQGLRLIYYSQIVNDFQKGDIAEGYSVSREKKESFPLTVTSAQKNPTAFYLCASRSTQGGSHEKLFFGSGTQLSVL.

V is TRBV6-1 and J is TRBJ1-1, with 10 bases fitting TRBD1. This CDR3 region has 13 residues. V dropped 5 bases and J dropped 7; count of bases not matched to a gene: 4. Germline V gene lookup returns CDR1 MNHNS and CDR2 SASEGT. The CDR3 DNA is TGTGCCAGCAGTCTAGGACAGGGGGTTGAAGCTTTCTTT. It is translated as CASSLGQGVEAFF.

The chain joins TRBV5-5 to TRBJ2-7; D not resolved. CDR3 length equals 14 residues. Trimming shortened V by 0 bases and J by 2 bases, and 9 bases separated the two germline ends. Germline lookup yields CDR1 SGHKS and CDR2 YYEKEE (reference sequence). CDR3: CASSLVTEPYEQYF. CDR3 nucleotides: TGTGCCAGCAGCTTGGTAACTGAGCCCTACGAGCAGTACTTC. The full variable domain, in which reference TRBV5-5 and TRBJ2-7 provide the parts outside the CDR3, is DAGVTQSPTHLIKTRGQQVTLRCSPISGHKSVSWYQQVLGQGPQFIFQYYEKEERGRGNFPDRFSARQFPNYSSELNVNALLLGDSALYLCASSLVTEPYEQYFGPGTRLTVT.

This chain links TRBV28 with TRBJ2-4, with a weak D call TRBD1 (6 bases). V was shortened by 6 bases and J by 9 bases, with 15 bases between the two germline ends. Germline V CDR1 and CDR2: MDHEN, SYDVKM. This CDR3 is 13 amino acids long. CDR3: CASSEGVEGIQYF. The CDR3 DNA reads TGTGCCAGCAGCGAGGGGGTTGAAGGCATTCAGTACTTC. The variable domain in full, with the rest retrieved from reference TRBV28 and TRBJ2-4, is DVKVTQSSRYLVKRTGEKVFLECVQDMDHENMFWYRQDPGLGLRLIYFSYDVKMKEKGDIPEGYSVSREKKERFSLILESASTNQTSMYLCASSEGVEGIQYFGAGTRLSVL.

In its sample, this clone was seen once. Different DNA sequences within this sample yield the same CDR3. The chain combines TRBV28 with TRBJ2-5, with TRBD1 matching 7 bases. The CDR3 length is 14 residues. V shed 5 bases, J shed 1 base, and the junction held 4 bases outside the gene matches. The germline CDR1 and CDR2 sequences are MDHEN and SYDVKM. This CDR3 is CASSPRTGQETQYF. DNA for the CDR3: TGTGCCAGCAGTCCTCGGACAGGCCAAGAGACCCAGTACTTC. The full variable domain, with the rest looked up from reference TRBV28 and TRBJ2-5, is DVKVTQSSRYLVKRTGEKVFLECVQDMDHENMFWYRQDPGLGLRLIYFSYDVKMKEKGDIPEGYSVSREKKERFSLILESASTNQTSMYLCASSPRTGQETQYFGPGTRLLVL.

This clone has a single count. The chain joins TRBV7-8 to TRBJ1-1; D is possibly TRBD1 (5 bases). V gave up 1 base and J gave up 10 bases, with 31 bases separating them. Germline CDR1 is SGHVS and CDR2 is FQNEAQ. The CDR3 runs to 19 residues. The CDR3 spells CASSLVGRWQGRRGVRAFF. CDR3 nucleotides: TGTGCCAGCAGCTTAGTAGGTCGTTGGCAGGGTCGCCGCGGGGTGAGAGCTTTCTTT.

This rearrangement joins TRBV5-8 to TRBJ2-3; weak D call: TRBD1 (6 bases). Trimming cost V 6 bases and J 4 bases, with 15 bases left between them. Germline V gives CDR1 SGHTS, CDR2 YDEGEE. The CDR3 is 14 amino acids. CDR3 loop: CASTMGRGPDTQYF. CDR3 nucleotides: TGTGCCAGCACCATGGGCAGGGGCCCAGATACGCAGTATTTT.

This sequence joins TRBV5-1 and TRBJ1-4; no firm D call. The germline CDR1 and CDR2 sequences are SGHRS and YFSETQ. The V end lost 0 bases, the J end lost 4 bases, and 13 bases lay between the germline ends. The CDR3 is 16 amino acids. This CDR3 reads CASSLATAGGNEKLFF. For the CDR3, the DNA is TGCGCCAGCAGCTTGGCGACCGCGGGTGGTAATGAAAAACTGTTTTTT.

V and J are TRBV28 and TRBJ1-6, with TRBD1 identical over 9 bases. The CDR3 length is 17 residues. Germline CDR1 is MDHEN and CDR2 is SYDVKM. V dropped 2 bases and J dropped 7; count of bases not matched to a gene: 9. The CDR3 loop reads CASSLIHWDRANSPLHF. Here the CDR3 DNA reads TGTGCCAGCAGTTTAATTCACTGGGACAGGGCGAATTCACCCCTCCACTTT.

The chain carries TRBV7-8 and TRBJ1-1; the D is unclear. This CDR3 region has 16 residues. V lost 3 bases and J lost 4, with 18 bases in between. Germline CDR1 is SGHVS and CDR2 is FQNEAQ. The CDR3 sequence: CASSFLTRTASTEAFF. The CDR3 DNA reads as TGTGCCAGCAGCTTTCTTACCCGTACAGCCAGCACTGAAGCTTTCTTT.

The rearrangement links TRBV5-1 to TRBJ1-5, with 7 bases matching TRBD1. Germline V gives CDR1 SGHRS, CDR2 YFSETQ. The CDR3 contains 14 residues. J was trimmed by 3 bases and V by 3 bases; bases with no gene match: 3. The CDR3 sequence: CASSSGQSNQPQHF. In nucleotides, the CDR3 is TGCGCCAGCAGCTCGGGACAGTCCAATCAGCCCCAGCATTTT.

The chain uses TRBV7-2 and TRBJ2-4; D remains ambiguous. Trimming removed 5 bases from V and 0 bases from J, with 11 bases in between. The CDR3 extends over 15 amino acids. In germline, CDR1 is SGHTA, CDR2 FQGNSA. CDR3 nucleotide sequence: TGTGCCAGCAGCATCCAGAGACTAGCCAAAAACATTCAGTACTTC. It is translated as CASSIQRLAKNIQYF.

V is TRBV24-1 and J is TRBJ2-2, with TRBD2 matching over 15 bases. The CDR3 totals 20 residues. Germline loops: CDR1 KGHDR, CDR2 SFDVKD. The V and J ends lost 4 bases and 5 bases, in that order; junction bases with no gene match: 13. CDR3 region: CATSDRTSGRALVRTGELFF. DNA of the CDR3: TGTGCCACCAGTGACCGGACTAGCGGGAGGGCCCTCGTACGGACCGGGGAGCTGTTTTTT.

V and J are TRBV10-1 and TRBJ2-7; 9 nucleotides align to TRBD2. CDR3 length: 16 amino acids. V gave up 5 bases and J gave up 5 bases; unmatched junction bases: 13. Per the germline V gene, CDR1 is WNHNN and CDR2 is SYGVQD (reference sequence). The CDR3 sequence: CASSKEPAGGLDEQYF. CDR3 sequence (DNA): TGCGCCAGCAGTAAAGAACCCGCGGGGGGGTTGGACGAGCAGTACTTC.

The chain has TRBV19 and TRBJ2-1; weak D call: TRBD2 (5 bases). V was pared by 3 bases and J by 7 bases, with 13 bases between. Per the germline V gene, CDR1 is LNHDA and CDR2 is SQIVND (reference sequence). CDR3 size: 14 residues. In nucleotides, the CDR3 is TGTGCCAGTAGTATCCGTAGACGAGGGAATGAGCAGTTCTTC. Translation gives CASSIRRRGNEQFF. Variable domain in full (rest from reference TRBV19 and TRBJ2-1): DGGITQSPKYLFRKEGQNVTLSCEQNLNHDAMYWYRQDPGQGLRLIYYSQIVNDFQKGDIAEGYSVSREKKESFPLTVTSAQKNPTAFYLCASSIRRRGNEQFFGPGTRLTVL.

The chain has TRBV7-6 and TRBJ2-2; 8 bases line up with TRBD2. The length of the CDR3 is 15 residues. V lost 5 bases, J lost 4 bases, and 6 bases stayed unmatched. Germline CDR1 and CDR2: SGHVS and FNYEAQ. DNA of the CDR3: TGTGCCAGCAGCGCCACCGGGGGGGCCACCGGGGAGCTGTTTTTT. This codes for CASSATGGATGELFF.

The DNA for the CDR3 is TGTGCCAGCAGCCAACGACAGGGGGATAATTCACCCCTCCACTTT. It translates to CASSQRQGDNSPLHF. The genes are TRBV3-1 (or the pseudogene TRBV3-2) and TRBJ1-6; 9 bases map to TRBD1. CDR3 length equals 15 residues. The trim removed 2 bases at V and 5 bases at J, leaving 1 base unmatched. CDR1 is LGHDT, CDR2 YNNKEL, per germline (reference sequence).

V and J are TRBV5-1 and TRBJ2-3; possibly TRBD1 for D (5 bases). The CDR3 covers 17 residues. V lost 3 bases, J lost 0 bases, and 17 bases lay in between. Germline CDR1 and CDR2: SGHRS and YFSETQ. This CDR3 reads CASSSLGAQISTDTQYF. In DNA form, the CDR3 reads TGCGCCAGCAGCTCGCTAGGGGCCCAAATTAGCACAGATACGCAGTATTTT.